The text below deals with one TCR beta chain. Its antigen is unknown. Data came from immunoSEQ multiplex PCR; TCRdb stores just in-frame clones and leaves some out. The profile shows about 85,000 clones, around 90% of them singletons. The entry originates in a study of identifying expanded T cells in peripheral blood. Study-wide results and limits: Differentially abundant clones: about 1.3 between replicates, about 16 at 2 to 3 weeks, approximately 18 at four. Clone count variance between approximately two-week samples rose with total template count.

Germline values: CDR1 SGHDT, CDR2 YYEEEE. V shed 1 base and J shed 3 bases, with 15 bases lying between them. This CDR3 contains 16 residues. Collection occurred without any documented infections or immune events in donors. The receptor was isolated from a person between 18 and 75 years old in good health. The sample consisted of blood. The chain carries TRBV5-6 and TRBJ2-3; unclear D gene. The CDR3 spells CASSLLVQARTDTQYF. In DNA, the CDR3 is TGTGCCAGCAGCTTGCTAGTCCAGGCCCGTACAGATACGCAGTATTTT.